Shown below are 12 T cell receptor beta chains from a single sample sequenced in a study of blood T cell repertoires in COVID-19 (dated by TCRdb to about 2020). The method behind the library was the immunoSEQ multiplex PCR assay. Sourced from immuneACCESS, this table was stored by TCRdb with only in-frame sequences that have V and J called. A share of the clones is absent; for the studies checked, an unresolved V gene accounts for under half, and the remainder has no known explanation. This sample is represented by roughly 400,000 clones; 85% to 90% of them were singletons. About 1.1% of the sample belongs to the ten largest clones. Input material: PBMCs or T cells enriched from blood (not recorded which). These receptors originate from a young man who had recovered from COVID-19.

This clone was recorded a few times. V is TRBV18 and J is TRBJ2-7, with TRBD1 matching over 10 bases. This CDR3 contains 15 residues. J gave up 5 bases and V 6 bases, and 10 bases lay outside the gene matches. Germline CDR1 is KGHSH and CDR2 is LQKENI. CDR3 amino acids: CASSSIGQGVHEQYF. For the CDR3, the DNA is TGTGCCAGCTCCTCCATAGGACAGGGGGTGCACGAGCAGTACTTC.

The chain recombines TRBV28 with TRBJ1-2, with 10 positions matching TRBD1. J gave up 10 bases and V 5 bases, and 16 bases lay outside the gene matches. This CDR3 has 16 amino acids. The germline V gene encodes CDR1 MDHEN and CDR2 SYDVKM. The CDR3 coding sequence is TGTGCCAGCAGTCCAGGGACAGGGGCCGCGAGGATGGACTACACCTTC. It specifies CASSPGTGAARMDYTF.

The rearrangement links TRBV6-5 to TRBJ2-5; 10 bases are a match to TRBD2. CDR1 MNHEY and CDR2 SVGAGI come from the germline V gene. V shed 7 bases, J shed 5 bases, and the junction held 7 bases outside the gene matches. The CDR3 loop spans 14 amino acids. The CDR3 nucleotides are TGTGCCAGCATCCTAGCGGGGGTAGGGGAGACCCAGTACTTC. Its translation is CASILAGVGETQYF.

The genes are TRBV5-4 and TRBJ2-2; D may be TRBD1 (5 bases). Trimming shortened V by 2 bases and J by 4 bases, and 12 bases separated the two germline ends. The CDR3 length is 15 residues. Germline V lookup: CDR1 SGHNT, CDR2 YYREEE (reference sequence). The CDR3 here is CASSLLQESTGELFF. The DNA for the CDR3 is TGTGCCAGCAGCTTACTACAGGAGTCCACCGGGGAGCTGTTTTTT.

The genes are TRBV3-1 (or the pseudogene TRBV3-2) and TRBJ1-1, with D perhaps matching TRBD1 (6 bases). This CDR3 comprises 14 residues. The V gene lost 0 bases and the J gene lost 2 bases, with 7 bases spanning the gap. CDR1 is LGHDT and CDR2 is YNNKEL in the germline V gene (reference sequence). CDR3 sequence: CASSQEGANTEAFF. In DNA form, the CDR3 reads TGTGCCAGCAGCCAAGAGGGGGCTAACACTGAAGCTTTCTTT.

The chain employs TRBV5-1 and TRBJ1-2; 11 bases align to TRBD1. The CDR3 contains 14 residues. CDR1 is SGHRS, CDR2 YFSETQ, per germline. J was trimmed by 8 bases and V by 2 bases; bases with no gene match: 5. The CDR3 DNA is TGCGCCAGCAGCTTCCGGACAGGGGGCTGGGGCTACACCTTC. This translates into CASSFRTGGWGYTF.

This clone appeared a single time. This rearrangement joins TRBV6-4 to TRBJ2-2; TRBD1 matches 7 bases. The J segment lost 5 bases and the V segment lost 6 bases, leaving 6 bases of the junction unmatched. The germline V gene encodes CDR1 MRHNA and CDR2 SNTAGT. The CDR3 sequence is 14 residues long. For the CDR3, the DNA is TGTGCCAGCAGGCGTGGACAGGATACCGGGGAGCTGTTTTTT. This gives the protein CASRRGQDTGELFF.

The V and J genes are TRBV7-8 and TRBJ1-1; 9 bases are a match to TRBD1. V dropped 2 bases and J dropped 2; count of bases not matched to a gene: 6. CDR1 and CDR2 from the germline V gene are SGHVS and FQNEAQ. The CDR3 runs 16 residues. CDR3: CASSLFGTGRNTEAFF. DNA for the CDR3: TGTGCCAGCAGCTTATTCGGGACAGGGAGAAACACTGAAGCTTTCTTT.

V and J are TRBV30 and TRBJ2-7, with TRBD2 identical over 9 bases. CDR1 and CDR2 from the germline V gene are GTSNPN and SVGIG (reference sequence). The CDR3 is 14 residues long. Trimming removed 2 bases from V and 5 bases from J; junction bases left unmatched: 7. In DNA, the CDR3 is TGTGCCTGGAGTACGAGCGGGAGGTACGACGAGCAGTACTTC. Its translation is CAWSTSGRYDEQYF.

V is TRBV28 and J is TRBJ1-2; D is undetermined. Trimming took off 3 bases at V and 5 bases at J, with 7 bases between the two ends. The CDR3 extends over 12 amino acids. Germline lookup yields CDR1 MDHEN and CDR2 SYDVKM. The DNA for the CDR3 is TGTGCCAGCAGTTTCCTACCTTATGGCTACACCTTC. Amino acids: CASSFLPYGYTF.

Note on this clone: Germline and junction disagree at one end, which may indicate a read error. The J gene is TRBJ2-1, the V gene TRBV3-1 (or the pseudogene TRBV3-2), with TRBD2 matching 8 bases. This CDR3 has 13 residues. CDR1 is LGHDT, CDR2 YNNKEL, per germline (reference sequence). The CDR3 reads CASSQAGRVWGVF. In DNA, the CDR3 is TGTGCCAGCAGCCAAGCCGGGAGGGTCTGGGGGGTCTTC.

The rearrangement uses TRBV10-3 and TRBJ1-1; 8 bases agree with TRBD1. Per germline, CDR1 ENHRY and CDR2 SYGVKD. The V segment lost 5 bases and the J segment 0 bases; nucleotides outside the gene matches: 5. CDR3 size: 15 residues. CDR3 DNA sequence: TGTGCCATCAGTCGACAGGGGTATATGAACACTGAAGCTTTCTTT. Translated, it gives CAISRQGYMNTEAFF.